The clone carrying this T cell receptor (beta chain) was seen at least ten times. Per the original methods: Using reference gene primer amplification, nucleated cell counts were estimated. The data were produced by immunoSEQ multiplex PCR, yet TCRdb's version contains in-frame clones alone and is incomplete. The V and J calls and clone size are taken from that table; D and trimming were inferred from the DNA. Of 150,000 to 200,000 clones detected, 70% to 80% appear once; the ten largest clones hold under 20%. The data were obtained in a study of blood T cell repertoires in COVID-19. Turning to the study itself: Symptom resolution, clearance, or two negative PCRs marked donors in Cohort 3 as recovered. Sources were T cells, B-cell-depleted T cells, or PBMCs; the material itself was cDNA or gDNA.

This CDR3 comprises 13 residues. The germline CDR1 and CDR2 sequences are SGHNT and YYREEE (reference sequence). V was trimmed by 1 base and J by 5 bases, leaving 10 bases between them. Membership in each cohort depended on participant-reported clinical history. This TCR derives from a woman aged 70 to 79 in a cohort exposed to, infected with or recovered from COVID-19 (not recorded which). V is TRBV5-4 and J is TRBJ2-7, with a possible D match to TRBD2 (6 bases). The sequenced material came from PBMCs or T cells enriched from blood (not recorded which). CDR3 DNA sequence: TGTGCCAGCAGCTTGAAAAGGGAGGACGAGCAGTACTTC. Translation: CASSLKREDEQYF.